One and the same sample provided the 27 T cell receptor beta chains below, sequenced in a study of CD8+ T cells in alopecia areata. Extracted from the samples, RNA was reverse transcribed into cDNA to serve as the sequencing template. Using immunoSEQ multiplex PCR, the repertoire was profiled, and TCRdb retains in-frame clones only, with some absent. This sample has approximately 140,000 clones; roughly nine tenths occur once, and the top ten carry roughly an eighth. Specified treatment: oral pan-JAK inhibitor, 5-10 mg twice daily. Sequencing used CD8+ T cells sorted from blood, obtained at week 4, from a patient treated with tofacitinib. Every receptor here comes from a human donor with alopecia areata.

The V call is TRBV7-9, the J call TRBJ2-3; 7 bases are a match to TRBD1. J lost 2 bases, V lost 3 bases, and 5 bases had no gene match. CDR3 size: 15 residues. CDR1 is SEHNR, CDR2 FQNEAQ, per germline (reference sequence). CDR3 nucleotides: TGTGCCAGCAGCTTCTCAGGGGGTTCCACAGATACGCAGTATTTT. Translated, it gives CASSFSGGSTDTQYF. Complete variable domain (other parts from reference TRBV7-9 and TRBJ2-3): DTGVSQNPRHKITKRGQNVTFRCDPISEHNRLYWYRQTLGQGPEFLTYFQNEAQLEKSRLLSDRFSAERPKGSFSTLEIQRTEQGDSAMYLCASSFSGGSTDTQYFGPGTRLTVL.

CDR3 DNA sequence: TGTGCCAGCACCGAGACAGACAATGAGCAGTTCTTC. It specifies CASTETDNEQFF. This sequence joins TRBV7-9 and TRBJ2-1; TRBD1 might be the D (5 bases). The CDR3 sequence is 12 residues long. With 7 bases removed from V and 5 bases from J, the gap between germline ends came to 9 bases. Germline values: CDR1 SEHNR, CDR2 FQNEAQ (reference sequence).

V and J are TRBV9 and TRBJ2-7; 7 nucleotides align to TRBD1. The CDR3 is 15 residues long. Trimming at V came to 4 bases and at J to 3 bases, leaving 10 bases not matched to a gene. CDR1 is SGDLS, CDR2 YYNGEE, per germline. CDR3 sequence (DNA): TGTGCCAGCAGCCCCCAAGGGACAGCCGACTACGAGCAGTACTTC. It translates to CASSPQGTADYEQYF.

This chain connects TRBV13 to TRBJ2-1, with 11 bases identical to TRBD1. Germline-derived CDR1 and CDR2 are PRHDT and FYEKMQ (reference sequence). Trimming cost V 5 bases and J 9 bases; bases outside gene matches: 12. CDR3 length: 16 residues. The CDR3 sequence is CASSIRGQGGYAEQFF. The CDR3 coding sequence is TGTGCCAGCAGCATAAGGGGACAGGGGGGATATGCTGAGCAGTTCTTC.

This clone was detected only once. V and J are TRBV30 and TRBJ2-7; D remains unclear. Deletions cut 2 bases from V and 4 bases from J, with 12 bases between. The CDR3 is made up of 13 amino acids. The germline V gene has CDR1 GTSNPN and CDR2 SVGIG (reference sequence). The chain's CDR3 is CAWSRYIMYEQYF. CDR3 in DNA: TGTGCCTGGAGTCGATATATTATGTACGAGCAGTACTTC.

The chain couples TRBV6-8 to TRBJ2-1; D is unresolved. Germline CDR1 reads MNHGY; CDR2 reads SAAAGT. The CDR3 loop spans 15 amino acids. Between the trimmed V and J ends, which lost 7 bases and 0 bases, there was a span of 13 bases. The CDR3 nucleotides are TGTGCCAGCACGGTCCCCCTGAGCTCCTACAATGAGCAGTTCTTC. Translation: CASTVPLSSYNEQFF.

On this clone itself: Other DNA variants within this sample encode the same CDR3. The chain employs TRBV29-1 and TRBJ1-2; 7 positions match TRBD1. The CDR3 has 13 amino acids. Germline V lookup: CDR1 SQVTM, CDR2 ANQGSEA. V was clipped by 4 bases and J by 8 bases; unmatched bases: 10. As DNA, the CDR3 is TGCAGCGTTGGGGGACAGCCAGATCCGGGCTACACCTTC. This translates into CSVGGQPDPGYTF. The entire variable domain, with the rest obtained from reference TRBV29-1 and TRBJ1-2, is as follows: SAVISQKPSRDICQRGTSLTIQCQVDSQVTMMFWYRQQPGQSLTLIATANQGSEATYESGFVIDKFPISRPNLTFSTLTVSNMSPEDSSIYLCSVGGQPDPGYTFGSGTRLTVV.

The V gene is TRBV7-6, the J gene TRBJ2-5; D is perhaps TRBD1 (5 bases). V lost 1 base, J lost 2 bases, and 14 bases lay in between. The CDR3 is 16 amino acids. The V gene's germline CDR1 is SGHVS and CDR2 FNYEAQ. The CDR3 is CASSLEGLRGQETQYF. The CDR3 region has the DNA TGTGCCAGCAGCTTAGAGGGCCTAAGGGGACAAGAGACCCAGTACTTC.

This rearrangement joins TRBV7-9 to TRBJ2-3; 10 bases are a match to TRBD2. The V and J ends lost 5 bases and 4 bases, in that order; junction bases with no gene match: 12. CDR1 is SEHNR and CDR2 is FQNEAQ in the germline V gene (reference sequence). This CDR3 is built from 17 residues. As DNA, the CDR3 is TGTGCCAGCAGCCCGTCCTTACTAGCGGGAAATGCAGATACGCAGTATTTT. It specifies CASSPSLLAGNADTQYF.

The genes are TRBV6-5 and TRBJ2-7, with 8 bases identical to TRBD1. CDR3 size: 14 residues. V shed 5 bases and J 3 bases; nucleotides not matched to a gene: 6. The V gene's germline CDR1 is MNHEY and CDR2 SVGAGI. CDR3 region: CASSPGGLLYEQYF. The CDR3 nucleotides are TGTGCCAGCAGTCCAGGGGGCTTACTCTACGAGCAGTACTTC.

The V and J genes are TRBV4-1 and TRBJ2-7; TRBD1 matches 9 bases. Germline CDR1 is MGHRA and CDR2 is YSYEKL. The CDR3 has 16 residues. V lost 4 bases, J lost 6 bases, and 13 bases stayed unmatched. The CDR3 spells CASSPRQGDREREQYF. DNA for the CDR3: TGCGCCAGCAGCCCTCGACAGGGGGACAGGGAACGCGAGCAGTACTTC.

DNA of the CDR3: TGCAGCGCCCGACAGGGGGCCTACGAGCAGTACTTC. This sequence encodes CSARQGAYEQYF. The J gene is TRBJ2-7, the V gene TRBV29-1; 9 bases line up with TRBD1. The CDR3 contains 12 residues. The V segment lost 7 bases and the J segment 2 bases; nucleotides outside the gene matches: 3. Germline CDR1 and CDR2: SQVTM and ANQGSEA.

This chain uses TRBV29-1 with TRBJ2-7, with 11 bases lining up with TRBD1. Germline values: CDR1 SQVTM, CDR2 ANQGSEA. V lost 7 bases and J lost 3; bases outside the gene matches: 2. The CDR3 has 12 amino acids. CDR3 nucleotide sequence: TGCAGCGCGGGACAGGGGGACTACGAGCAGTACTTC. Translated, it gives CSAGQGDYEQYF.

V gene TRBV29-1 combines with J gene TRBJ2-7; D is possibly TRBD1 (6 bases). This CDR3 is built from 11 residues. V lost 8 bases and J 2 bases, leaving 10 bases between the germline ends. Germline V gene sequence: CDR1 SQVTM, CDR2 ANQGSEA. CDR3: CSSRDTYEQYF. The CDR3 nucleotides are TGCAGCAGCCGGGACACCTACGAGCAGTACTTC.

The chain links TRBV4-1 to TRBJ2-3, with no clear D. The V gene's germline CDR1 is MGHRA and CDR2 YSYEKL. The CDR3 runs to 11 residues. Trimming took off 4 bases at V and 8 bases at J, with 7 bases between the two ends. CDR3 bases: TGCGCCAGCAGCCCCCAGACTACGCAGTATTTT. It yields the protein CASSPQTTQYF.

The V and J genes are TRBV13 and TRBJ2-3; D tentatively fits TRBD1 or TRBD2 (6 bases each). CDR1 is PRHDT and CDR2 is FYEKMQ in the germline V gene (reference sequence). Trimming stripped 5 bases from V and 0 bases from J, with 15 bases between. The CDR3 consists of 16 residues. The CDR3 is CASSRRGHVSTDTQYF. The CDR3 DNA reads as TGTGCCAGCAGCCGGAGGGGACACGTTAGCACAGATACGCAGTATTTT.

This clone was picked up a small number of times. The genes are TRBV11-2 and TRBJ2-3; perhaps TRBD2 as D (6 bases). The V end was cut by 8 bases, the J end by 1 base, with 10 bases between. The germline gives CDR1 SGHAT, CDR2 FQNNGV. This CDR3 region has 13 residues. The CDR3 loop is CASLSSGTDTQYF. Here the CDR3 DNA reads TGTGCCAGCCTGTCTAGCGGCACAGATACGCAGTATTTT. Full variable domain (remainder filled in from reference TRBV11-2 and TRBJ2-3): EAGVAQSPRYKIIEKRQSVAFWCNPISGHATLYWYQQILGQGPKLLIQFQNNGVVDDSQLPKDRFSAERLKGVDSTLKIQPAKLEDSAVYLCASLSSGTDTQYFGPGTRLTVL.

This clone was found a few times. The rearrangement links TRBV4-1 to TRBJ2-1; D not resolved. The germline gives CDR1 MGHRA, CDR2 YSYEKL. This CDR3 is built from 15 residues. The V gene lost 0 bases and the J gene lost 0 bases, with 6 bases spanning the gap. This chain's CDR3 is CASSQDSLSYNEQFF. The CDR3 nucleotides read TGCGCCAGCAGCCAAGACAGCCTCTCCTACAATGAGCAGTTCTTC.

CDR3 nucleotide sequence: TGTGCCAGCAGCGTACGATGGACCGGGGAGCTGTTTTTT. Translation: CASSVRWTGELFF. This chain uses TRBV9 with TRBJ2-2; D is unclear. The CDR3 spans 13 residues. Germline values: CDR1 SGDLS, CDR2 YYNGEE. V lost 1 base, J lost 5 bases, and 6 bases lay in between.

The CDR3 region is CASQTILAGGYNEQFF. The CDR3 nucleotides are TGTGCCAGCCAGACTATTCTAGCGGGAGGGTACAATGAGCAGTTCTTC. The rearrangement uses TRBV7-9 and TRBJ2-1, with TRBD2 matching over 12 bases. The CDR3 contains 16 residues. V was clipped by 8 bases and J by 4 bases; unmatched bases: 9. CDR1 is SEHNR and CDR2 is FQNEAQ in the germline V gene (reference sequence).

This rearrangement joins TRBV15 to TRBJ2-7, with a tentative D call TRBD1 (5 bases). Germline CDR1 reads LNHNV; CDR2 reads YYDKDF (reference sequence). This CDR3 has 17 amino acids. V was cut by 5 bases and J by 4 bases, with 24 bases left in between. CDR3 coding DNA: TGTGCCACCAGCCCCCTTCCCGGCGACGAAGGGGTATACGAGCAGTACTTC. Residues: CATSPLPGDEGVYEQYF.

The rearrangement joins TRBV27 to TRBJ2-7; maybe TRBD1 (5 bases). Germline loops: CDR1 MNHEY, CDR2 SMNVEV (reference sequence). This CDR3 has 15 residues. V lost 0 bases and J 3 bases, leaving 12 bases between the germline ends. CDR3 nucleotide sequence: TGTGCCAGCAGTTTATCGCGCAGGGCTAACTACGAGCAGTACTTC. Encoded protein: CASSLSRRANYEQYF.

The CDR3 loop reads CASSLGRGEQYF. DNA for the CDR3: TGTGCCAGCAGCTTAGGTCGGGGGGAGCAGTACTTC. The V and J genes are TRBV7-6 and TRBJ2-7; maybe TRBD2 (6 bases). V lost 1 base and J 7 bases, leaving 8 bases between the germline ends. The germline gives CDR1 SGHVS, CDR2 FNYEAQ. CDR3 length equals 12 residues.

This sequence joins TRBV6-5 and TRBJ2-7; TRBD1 agrees at 11 bases. Per germline, CDR1 MNHEY and CDR2 SVGAGI. V was clipped by 8 bases and J by 7 bases; unmatched bases: 10. CDR3 length equals 14 residues. The CDR3 spells CASGRTGGMGEQYF. The CDR3 bases are TGTGCCAGCGGAAGGACAGGGGGCATGGGTGAGCAGTACTTC.

The rearrangement uses TRBV4-1 and TRBJ2-2; D call uncertain. The CDR3 has 15 amino acids. Trimming cost V 5 bases and J 1 base, with 11 bases left between them. Germline CDR1 MGHRA, CDR2 YSYEKL. This CDR3 reads CASSWQDGNTGELFF. CDR3 DNA sequence: TGCGCCAGCAGCTGGCAAGACGGGAACACCGGGGAGCTGTTTTTT.

This chain uses TRBV27 with TRBJ2-5; 7 bases match TRBD1. With the DNA end fitting TRBJ2-7 better, the J assignment may be wrong. Germline loops: CDR1 MNHEY, CDR2 SMNVEV (reference sequence). The CDR3 totals 16 residues. The CDR3 reads CASSLSGQGVPYEQYF. The CDR3 DNA reads TGTGCCAGCAGTTTATCTGGGCAGGGGGTCCCCTACGAGCAGTACTTC.

This clone has more than one count but fewer than ten. This chain joins TRBV4-1 and TRBJ2-1; perhaps TRBD2 as D (6 bases). There are 15 residues in the CDR3. V dropped 1 base and J dropped 4 bases, with 11 bases sitting between them. Germline lookup yields CDR1 MGHRA and CDR2 YSYEKL. The CDR3 nucleotides are TGCGCCAGCAGCCAAGGGTGGGCGGGGTACAATGAGCAGTTCTTC. This codes for CASSQGWAGYNEQFF.